This entry describes one T cell receptor (beta chain). Sequenced by immunoSEQ multiplex PCR; TCRdb stores in-frame clones only, minus some. In the table there are more than 90,000 clones, around 80% of which are singletons. The entry originates in a study of blood T cell repertoires in COVID-19. Trimming took 1 base from V and 6 from J, leaving 7 bases between them. The germline CDR1 and CDR2 sequences are MNHEY and SVGAGI. CDR3 length: 12 residues. The genes are TRBV6-5 and TRBJ2-7; D not resolved. Sequenced sample: peripheral blood. This TCR derives from a man at least 80 years old with acute or convalescent COVID-19. As DNA, the CDR3 is TGTGCCAGCAGTTACTTATACAGCGAGCAGTACTTC. Its protein product is CASSYLYSEQYF.